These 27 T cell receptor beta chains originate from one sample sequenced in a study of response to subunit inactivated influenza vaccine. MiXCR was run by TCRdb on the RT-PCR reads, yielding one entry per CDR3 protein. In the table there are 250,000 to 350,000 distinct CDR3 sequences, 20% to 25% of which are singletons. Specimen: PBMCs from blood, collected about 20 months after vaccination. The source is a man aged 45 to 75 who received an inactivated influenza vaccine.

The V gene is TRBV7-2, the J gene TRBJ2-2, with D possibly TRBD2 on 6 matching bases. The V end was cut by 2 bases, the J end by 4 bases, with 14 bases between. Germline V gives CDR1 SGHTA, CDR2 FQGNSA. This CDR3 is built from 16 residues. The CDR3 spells CASSLQGAGGTGELFF. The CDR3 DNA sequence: TGTGCCAGCAGCTTACAAGGGGCCGGGGGCACCGGGGAGCTGTTTTTT.

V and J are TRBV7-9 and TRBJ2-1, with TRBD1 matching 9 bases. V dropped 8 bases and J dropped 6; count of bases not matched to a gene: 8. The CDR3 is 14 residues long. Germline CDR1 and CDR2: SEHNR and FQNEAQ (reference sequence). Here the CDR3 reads CASDTWDRVNEQFF. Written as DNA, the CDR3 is TGTGCCAGCGATACTTGGGACAGGGTCAATGAGCAGTTCTTC.

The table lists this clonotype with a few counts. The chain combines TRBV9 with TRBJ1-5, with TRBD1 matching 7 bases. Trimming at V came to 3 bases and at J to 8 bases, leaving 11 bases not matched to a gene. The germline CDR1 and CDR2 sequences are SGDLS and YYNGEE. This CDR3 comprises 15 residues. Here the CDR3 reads CASSAEDRRGEPQHF. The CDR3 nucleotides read TGTGCCAGCAGCGCGGAGGACAGGAGGGGCGAGCCCCAGCATTTT.

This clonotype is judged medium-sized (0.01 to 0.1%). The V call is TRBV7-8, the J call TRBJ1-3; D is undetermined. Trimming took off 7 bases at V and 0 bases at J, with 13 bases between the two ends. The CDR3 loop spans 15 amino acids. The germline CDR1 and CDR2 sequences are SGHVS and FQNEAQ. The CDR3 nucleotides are TGTGCCAGCACTTGGGCGGTCAACTCTGGAAACACCATATATTTT. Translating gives CASTWAVNSGNTIYF. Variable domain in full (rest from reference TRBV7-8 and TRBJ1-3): GAGVSQSPRYKVAKRGQDVALRCDPISGHVSLFWYQQALGQGPEFLTYFQNEAQLDKSGLPSDRFFAERPEGSVSTLKIQRTQQEDSAVYLCASTWAVNSGNTIYFGEGSWLTVV.

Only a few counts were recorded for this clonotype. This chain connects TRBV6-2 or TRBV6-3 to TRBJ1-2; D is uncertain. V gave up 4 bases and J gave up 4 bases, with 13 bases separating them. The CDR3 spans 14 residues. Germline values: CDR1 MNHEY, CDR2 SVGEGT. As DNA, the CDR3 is TGTGCCAGCAGTTCCCCACTGGATAGCTATGGCTACACCTTC. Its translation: CASSSPLDSYGYTF.

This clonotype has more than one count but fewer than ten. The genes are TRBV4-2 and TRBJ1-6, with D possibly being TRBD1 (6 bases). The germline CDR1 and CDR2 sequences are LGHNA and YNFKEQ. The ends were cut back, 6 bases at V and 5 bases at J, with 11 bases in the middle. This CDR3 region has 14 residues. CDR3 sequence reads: CASSSQGDNSPLHF. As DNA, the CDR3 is TGTGCCAGCAGTTCACAGGGTGATAATTCACCCCTCCACTTT.

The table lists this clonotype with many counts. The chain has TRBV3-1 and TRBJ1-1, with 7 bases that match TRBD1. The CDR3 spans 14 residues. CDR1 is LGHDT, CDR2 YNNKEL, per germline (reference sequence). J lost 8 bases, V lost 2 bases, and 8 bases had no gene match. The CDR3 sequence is CASSQTGVRPEAFF. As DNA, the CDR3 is TGTGCCAGCAGCCAAACAGGGGTTCGGCCCGAAGCTTTCTTT.

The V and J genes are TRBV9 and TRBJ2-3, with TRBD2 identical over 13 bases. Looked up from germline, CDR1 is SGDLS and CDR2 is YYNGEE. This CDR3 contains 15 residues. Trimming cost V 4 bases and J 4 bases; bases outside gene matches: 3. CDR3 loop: CASSPTSGRSDTQYF. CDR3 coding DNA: TGTGCCAGCAGCCCGACTAGCGGGAGGTCAGATACGCAGTATTTT.

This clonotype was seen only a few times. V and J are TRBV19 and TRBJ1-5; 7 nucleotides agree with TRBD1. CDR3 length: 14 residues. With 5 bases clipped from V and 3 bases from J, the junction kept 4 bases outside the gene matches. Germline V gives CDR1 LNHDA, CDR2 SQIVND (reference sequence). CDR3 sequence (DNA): TGTGCCAGTAGTCGAACAGGGGTCAATCAGCCCCAGCATTTT. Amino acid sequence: CASSRTGVNQPQHF.

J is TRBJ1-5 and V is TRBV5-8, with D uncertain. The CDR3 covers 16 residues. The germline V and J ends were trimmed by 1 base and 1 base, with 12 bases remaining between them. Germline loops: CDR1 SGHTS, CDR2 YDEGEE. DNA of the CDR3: TGTGCCAGCAGCTTGATCTCCCTACGGAGCAATCAGCCCCAGCATTTT. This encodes CASSLISLRSNQPQHF.

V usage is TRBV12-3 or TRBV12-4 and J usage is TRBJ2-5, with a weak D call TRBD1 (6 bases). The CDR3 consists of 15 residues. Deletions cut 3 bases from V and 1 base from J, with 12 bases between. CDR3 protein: CASSFGNRAQETQYF. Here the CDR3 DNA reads TGTGCCAGCAGTTTTGGGAACAGGGCCCAAGAGACCCAGTACTTC.

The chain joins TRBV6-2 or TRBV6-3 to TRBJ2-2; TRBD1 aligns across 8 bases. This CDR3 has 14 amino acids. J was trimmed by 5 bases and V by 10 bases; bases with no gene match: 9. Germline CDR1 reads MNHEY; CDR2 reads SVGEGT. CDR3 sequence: CATTARGPTGELFF. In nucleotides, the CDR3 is TGTGCCACCACGGCCAGGGGGCCTACCGGGGAGCTGTTTTTT.

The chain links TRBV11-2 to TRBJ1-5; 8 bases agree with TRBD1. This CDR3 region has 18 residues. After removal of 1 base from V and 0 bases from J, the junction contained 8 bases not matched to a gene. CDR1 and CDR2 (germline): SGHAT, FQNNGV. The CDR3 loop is CASSLGTDRGVSNQPQHF. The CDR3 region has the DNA TGTGCCAGCAGCTTAGGGACCGACAGGGGTGTTAGCAATCAGCCCCAGCATTTT.

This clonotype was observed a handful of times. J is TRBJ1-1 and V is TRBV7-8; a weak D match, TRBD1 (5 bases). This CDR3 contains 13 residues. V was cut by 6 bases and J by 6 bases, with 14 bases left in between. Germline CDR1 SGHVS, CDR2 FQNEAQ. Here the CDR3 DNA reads TGTGCCAGCAGTTGGGGGGATTTCGCTGAAGCTTTCTTT. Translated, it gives CASSWGDFAEAFF.

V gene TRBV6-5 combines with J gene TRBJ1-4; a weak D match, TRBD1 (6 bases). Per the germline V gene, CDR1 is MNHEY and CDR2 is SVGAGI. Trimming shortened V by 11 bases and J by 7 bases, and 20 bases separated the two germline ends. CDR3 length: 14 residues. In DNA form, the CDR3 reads TGTGCCGGCACTTCGACTGGGGGGCTTGAAAAACTGTTTTTT. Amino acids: CAGTSTGGLEKLFF.

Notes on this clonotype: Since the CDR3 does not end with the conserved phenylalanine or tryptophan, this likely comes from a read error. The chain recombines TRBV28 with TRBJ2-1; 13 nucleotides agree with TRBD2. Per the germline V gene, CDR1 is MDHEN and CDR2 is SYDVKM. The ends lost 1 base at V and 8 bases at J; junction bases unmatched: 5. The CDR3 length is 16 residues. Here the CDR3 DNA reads TGTGCCAGCAGTTTATTACTAGCGGGAGGGCCCCATGAGCAGTTCTCC. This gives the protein CASSLLLAGGPHEQFS.

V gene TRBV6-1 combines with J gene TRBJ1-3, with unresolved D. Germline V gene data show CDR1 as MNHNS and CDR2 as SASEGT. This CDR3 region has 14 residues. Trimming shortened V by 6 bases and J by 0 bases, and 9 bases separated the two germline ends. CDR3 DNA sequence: TGTGCCAGCAGGAAAGGGAGCTCTGGAAACACCATATATTTT. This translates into CASRKGSSGNTIYF.

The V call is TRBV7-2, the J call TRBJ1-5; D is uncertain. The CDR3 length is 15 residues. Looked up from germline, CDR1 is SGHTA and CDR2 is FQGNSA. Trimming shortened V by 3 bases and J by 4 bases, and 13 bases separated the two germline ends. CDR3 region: CASSLGLADNQPQHF. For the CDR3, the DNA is TGTGCCAGCAGCTTGGGCTTGGCGGATAATCAGCCCCAGCATTTT.

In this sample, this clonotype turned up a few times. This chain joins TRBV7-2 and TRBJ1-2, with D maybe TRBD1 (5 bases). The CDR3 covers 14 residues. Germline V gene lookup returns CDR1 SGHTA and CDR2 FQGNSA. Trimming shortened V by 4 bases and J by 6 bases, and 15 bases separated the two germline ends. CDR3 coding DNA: TGTGCCAGCAGCTCCCATCTAGGGGAAAATGGCTACACCTTC. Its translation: CASSSHLGENGYTF.

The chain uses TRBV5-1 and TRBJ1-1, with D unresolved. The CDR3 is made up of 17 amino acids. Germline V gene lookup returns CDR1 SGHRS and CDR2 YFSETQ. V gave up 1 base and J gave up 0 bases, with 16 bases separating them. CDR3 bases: TGCGCCAGCAGCTTGCGTCCTCGAGACGGACTGAACACTGAAGCTTTCTTT. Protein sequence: CASSLRPRDGLNTEAFF.

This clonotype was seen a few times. CDR3 in amino acids: CASSQDLDRGQYF. In DNA form, the CDR3 reads TGCGCCAGCAGCCAAGATCTCGACAGGGGGCAGTATTTT. The chain couples TRBV4-3 to TRBJ2-3; 8 nucleotides line up with TRBD1. The CDR3 runs to 13 residues. V lost 0 bases and J lost 11; bases outside the gene matches: 4. Per germline, CDR1 LGHNA and CDR2 YSLEER.

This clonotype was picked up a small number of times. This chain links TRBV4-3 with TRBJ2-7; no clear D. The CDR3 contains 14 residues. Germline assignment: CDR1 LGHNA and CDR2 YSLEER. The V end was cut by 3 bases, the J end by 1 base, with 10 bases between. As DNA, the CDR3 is TGCGCCAGCAGCCAGGCGCAGGTGTCCTACGAGCAGTACTTC. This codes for CASSQAQVSYEQYF.

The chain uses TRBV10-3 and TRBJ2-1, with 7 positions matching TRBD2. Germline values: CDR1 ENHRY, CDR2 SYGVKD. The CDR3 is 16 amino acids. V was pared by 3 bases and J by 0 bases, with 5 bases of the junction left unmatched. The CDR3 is CAISETTSDSYNEQFF. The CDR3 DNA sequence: TGTGCCATCAGTGAAACAACTAGCGACTCCTACAATGAGCAGTTCTTC.

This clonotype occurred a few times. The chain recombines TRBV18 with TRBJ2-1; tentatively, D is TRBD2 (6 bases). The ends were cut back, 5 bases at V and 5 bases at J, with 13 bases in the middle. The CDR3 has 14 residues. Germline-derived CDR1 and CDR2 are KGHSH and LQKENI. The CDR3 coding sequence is TGTGCCAGCTCAAGAGAACAGCGGGACAATGAGCAGTTCTTC. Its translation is CASSREQRDNEQFF.

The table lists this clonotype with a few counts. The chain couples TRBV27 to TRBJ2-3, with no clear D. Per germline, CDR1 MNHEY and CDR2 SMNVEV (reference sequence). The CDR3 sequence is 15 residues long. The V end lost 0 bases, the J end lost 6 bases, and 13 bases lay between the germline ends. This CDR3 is CASSLSSLYGDTQYF. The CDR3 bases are TGTGCCAGCAGTTTATCTAGCCTCTACGGGGATACGCAGTATTTT.

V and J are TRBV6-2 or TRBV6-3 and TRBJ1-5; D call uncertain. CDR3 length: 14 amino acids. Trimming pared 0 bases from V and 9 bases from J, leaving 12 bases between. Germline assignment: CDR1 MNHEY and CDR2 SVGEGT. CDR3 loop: CASSYSGGIRPQHF. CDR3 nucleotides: TGTGCCAGCAGTTACTCGGGAGGGATAAGGCCCCAGCATTTT.

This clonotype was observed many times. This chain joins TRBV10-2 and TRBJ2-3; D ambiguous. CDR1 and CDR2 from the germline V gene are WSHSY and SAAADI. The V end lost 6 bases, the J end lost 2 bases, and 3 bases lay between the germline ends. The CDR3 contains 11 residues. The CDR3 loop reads CASSATDTQYF. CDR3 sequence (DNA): TGCGCCAGCAGCGCCACAGATACGCAGTATTTT.